This TCR beta chain was sequenced during a study of Graves' ophthalmopathy and Graves' hyperthyroidism. Physicians reached a diagnosis by relying on clinical symptoms, serum thyroxine, TRAb, thyroid ultrasound and orbital computed tomography. In regard to this clonotype: Its antigen is unidentified. Sequence at one end of the junction differs from germline and may be a read error.

Study-wide points: The model's ophthalmopathy progression predictions had approximately 71% sensitivity and 72% to 75% specificity.

RNA transcripts provided the template for amplifying TCR beta CDR3 regions. First-round RT-PCR with HTBI primers preceded a second-round multiplex PCR. TCRdb ran MiXCR on the multiplex PCR reads and lists one entry per CDR3 protein. This table holds about 740,000 distinct CDR3 sequences, 35% to 50% found once. The CDR3 has 15 amino acids. Germline assignment: CDR1 SGHTA and CDR2 FQGNSA. Sequencing input: peripheral blood. The sequence derives from an adult man with Graves' ophthalmopathy. The chain uses TRBV7-2 and TRBJ2-7; D unclear. CDR3 sequence reads: CASSQALGQSYEQYF. The CDR3 DNA reads as TGCGCCAGCAGCCAAGCTCTTGGGCAATCCTACGAGCAGTACTTC. Full variable domain (rest looked up from reference TRBV7-2 and TRBJ2-7): GAGVSQSPSNKVTEKGKDVELRCDPISGHTALYWYRQSLGQGLEFLIYFQGNSAPDKSGLPSDRFSAERTGGSVSTLTIQRTQQEDSAVYLCASSQALGQSYEQYFGPGTRLTVT.